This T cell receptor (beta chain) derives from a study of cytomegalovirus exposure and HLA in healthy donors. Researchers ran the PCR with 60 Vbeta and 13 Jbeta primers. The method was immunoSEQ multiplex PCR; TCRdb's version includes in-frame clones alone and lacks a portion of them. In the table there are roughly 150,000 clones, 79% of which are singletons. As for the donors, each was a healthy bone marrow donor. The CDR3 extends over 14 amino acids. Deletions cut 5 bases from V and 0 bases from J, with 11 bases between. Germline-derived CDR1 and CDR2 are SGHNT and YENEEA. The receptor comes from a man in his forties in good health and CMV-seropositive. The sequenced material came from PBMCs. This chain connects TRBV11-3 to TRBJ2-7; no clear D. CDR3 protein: CASSPRRGSYEQYF. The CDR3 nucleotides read TGTGCCAGCAGCCCCCGCCGCGGCTCCTACGAGCAGTACTTC.